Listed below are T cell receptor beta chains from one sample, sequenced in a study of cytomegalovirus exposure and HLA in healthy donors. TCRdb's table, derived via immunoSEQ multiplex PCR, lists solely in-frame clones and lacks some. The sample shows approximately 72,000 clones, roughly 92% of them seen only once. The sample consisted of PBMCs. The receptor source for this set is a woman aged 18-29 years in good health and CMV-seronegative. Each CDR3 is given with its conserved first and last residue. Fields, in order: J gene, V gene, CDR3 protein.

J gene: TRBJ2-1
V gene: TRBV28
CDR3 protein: CASSFAGGRRNEQFF

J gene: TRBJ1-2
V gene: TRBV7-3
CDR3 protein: CASSLGSFPGNYTF

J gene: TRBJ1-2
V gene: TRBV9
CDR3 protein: CASRTTRGSGYGYTF

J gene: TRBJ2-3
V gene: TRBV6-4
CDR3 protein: CASSELAGGLDTQYF

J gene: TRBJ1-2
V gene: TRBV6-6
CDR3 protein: CASRNRVRVGYTF

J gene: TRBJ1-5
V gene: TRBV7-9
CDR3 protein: CASSSAGLGNQPQHF

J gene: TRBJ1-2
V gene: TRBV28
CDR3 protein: CASSRTASYGYTF

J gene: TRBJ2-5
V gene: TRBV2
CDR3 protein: CASSLEQGARETQYF

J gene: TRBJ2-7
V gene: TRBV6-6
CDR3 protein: CASSYSGGTPGEQYF

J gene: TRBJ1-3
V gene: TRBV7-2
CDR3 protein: CASSLQGLGNTIYF

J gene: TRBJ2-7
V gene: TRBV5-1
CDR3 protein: CASRGQGTTGSYEQYF

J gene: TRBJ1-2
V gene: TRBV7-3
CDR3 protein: CASSLTATDTYGYTF

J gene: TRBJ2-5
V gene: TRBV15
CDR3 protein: CATSRDPGQQETQYF

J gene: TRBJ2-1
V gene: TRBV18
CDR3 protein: CASSLDIPPGNEQFF

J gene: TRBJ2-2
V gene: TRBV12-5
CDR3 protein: CASGSTRDRGTGELFF

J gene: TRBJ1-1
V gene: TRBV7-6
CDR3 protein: CASSRLQGVAEAFF

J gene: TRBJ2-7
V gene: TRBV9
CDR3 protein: CASSVATGGGEQYF

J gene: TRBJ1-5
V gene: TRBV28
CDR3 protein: CASAPRDKGKRDQPQHF

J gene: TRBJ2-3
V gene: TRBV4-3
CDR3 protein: CASSQAWRGVGTDTQYF

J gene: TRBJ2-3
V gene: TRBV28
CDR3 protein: CASSFGQGAGVTQYF

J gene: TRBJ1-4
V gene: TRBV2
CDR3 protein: CASRLDDRWLGEKLFF

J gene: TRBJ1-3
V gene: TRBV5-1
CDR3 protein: CASHYRDGSGNTIYF

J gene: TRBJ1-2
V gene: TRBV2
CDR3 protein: CASSEFSSVDYGYTF

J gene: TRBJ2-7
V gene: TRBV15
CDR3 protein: CATSRAKEGAYEQYF

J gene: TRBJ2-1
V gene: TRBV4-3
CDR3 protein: CASSQGGTSGGAHNEQFF

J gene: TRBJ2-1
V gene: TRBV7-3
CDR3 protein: CASSLDRGPYNEQFF

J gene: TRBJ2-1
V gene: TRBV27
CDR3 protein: CASSLPQGDGYEQFF

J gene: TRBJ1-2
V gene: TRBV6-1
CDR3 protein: CASSEALGGNNYGYTF

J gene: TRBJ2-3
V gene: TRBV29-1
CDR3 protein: CSGTSGGTDTQYF

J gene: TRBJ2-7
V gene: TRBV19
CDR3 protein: CARPSDPRSYEQYF

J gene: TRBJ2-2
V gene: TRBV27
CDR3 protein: CASSPDTGELFF

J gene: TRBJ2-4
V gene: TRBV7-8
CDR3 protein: CASSLATGTGLLNIQYF

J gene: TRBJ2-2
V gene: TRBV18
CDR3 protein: CASSPRGQGNTGELFF

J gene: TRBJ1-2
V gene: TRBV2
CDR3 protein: CASNPRGNYGYTF

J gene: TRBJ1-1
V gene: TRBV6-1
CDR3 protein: CASSSGGNTEAFF

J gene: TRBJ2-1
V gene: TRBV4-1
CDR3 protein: CASRREGTSGVGGEQFF

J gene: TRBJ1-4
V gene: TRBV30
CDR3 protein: CAWSLTGVGEKLFF

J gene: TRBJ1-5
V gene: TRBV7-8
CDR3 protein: CASSLALNQPQHF

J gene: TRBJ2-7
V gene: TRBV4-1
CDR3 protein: CASSLTSDPGVTPREQYF

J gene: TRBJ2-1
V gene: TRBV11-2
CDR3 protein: CASSLKRGEIYNEQFF

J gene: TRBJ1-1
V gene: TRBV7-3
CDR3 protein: CASSLTLNTEAFF

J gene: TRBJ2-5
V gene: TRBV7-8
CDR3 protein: CASSLRIAETQYF